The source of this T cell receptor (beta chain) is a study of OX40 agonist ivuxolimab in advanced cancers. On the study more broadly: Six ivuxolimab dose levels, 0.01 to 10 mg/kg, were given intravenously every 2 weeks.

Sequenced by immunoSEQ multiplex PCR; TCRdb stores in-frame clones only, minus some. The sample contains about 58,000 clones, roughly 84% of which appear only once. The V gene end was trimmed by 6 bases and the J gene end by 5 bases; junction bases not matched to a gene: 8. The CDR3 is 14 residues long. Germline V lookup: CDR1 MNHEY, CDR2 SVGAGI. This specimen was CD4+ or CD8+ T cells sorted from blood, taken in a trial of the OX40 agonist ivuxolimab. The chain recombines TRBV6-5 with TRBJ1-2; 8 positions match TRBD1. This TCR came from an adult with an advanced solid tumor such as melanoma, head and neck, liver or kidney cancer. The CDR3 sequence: CASSPGQAFYGYTF. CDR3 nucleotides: TGTGCCAGCAGCCCGGGACAGGCTTTTTATGGCTACACCTTC.